What follows are 26 T cell receptor beta chains derived from one specimen sequenced in a study of CD8 T cells in Susac syndrome. Random hexamers primed reverse transcription of 0.5 to 1 ug RNA. TCRdb re-called the immunoSEQ multiplex PCR reads through MiXCR, storing one row per CDR3 protein. The sample contains approximately 160,000 distinct CDR3 sequences, 85% to 95% of which appear only once. Sample: CD4+ T cells from PBMCs. These receptors came from a human donor with multiple sclerosis.

The gene calls are TRBV29-1 and TRBJ2-3, with 7 bases that match TRBD1. Trimming took 4 bases from V and 5 from J; bases not matched to a gene: 9. This CDR3 has 14 amino acids. From germline, CDR1 is SQVTM and CDR2 ANQGSEA. The CDR3 region has the DNA TGCAGCGTTGCCGAAGGGACAGAGGTAGATACGCAGTATTTT. As protein: CSVAEGTEVDTQYF.

This CDR3 is CASSQDARYYYTF. The CDR3 DNA follows: TGTGCCAGCAGCCAAGATGCCCGATATTACTACACCTTC. The chain recombines TRBV3-1 with TRBJ1-2, with unresolved D. CDR3 length equals 13 residues. The germline V and J ends were trimmed by 0 bases and 10 bases, with 12 bases remaining between them. Germline V gives CDR1 LGHDT, CDR2 YNNKEL (reference sequence).

V is TRBV9 and J is TRBJ2-5; a possible D gene is TRBD1 (5 bases). The CDR3 is 13 residues long. Germline-derived CDR1 and CDR2 are SGDLS and YYNGEE. Trimming stripped 0 bases from V and 5 bases from J, with 8 bases between. DNA for the CDR3: TGTGCCAGCAGCGTAGACCCAGGGGAGACCCAGTACTTC. This gives the protein CASSVDPGETQYF.

This sequence joins TRBV23-1 and TRBJ2-7, with a weak D call TRBD1 (5 bases). TRBV23-1 is reported as an ORF; its role is uncertain. The CDR3 contains 17 residues. V gave up 0 bases and J gave up 2 bases, with 17 bases separating them. The DNA for the CDR3 is TGCGCCAGCAGTCAATCGGACAAGGAAACATCCCCCTACGAGCAGTACTTC. This codes for CASSQSDKETSPYEQYF.

V is TRBV25-1 and J is TRBJ2-3, with a weak D call TRBD2 (5 bases). Trimming removed 2 bases at V and 3 bases at J, with 15 bases between. The CDR3 has 16 amino acids. From germline, CDR1 is MGHDK and CDR2 SYGVNS. CDR3 amino acids: CASSEQPDGETDTQYF. In DNA form, the CDR3 reads TGTGCCAGCAGTGAACAGCCGGACGGGGAGACAGATACGCAGTATTTT.

The chain recombines TRBV6-5 with TRBJ2-1, with D hard to call. Germline-derived CDR1 and CDR2 are MNHEY and SVGAGI. V dropped 6 bases and J dropped 4 bases, with 10 bases sitting between them. CDR3 size: 13 residues. CDR3 nucleotides: TGTGCCAGCAGCAATGACCCGTACAATGAGCAGTTCTTC. Translated: CASSNDPYNEQFF.

This clonotype was counted only a few times. The chain recombines TRBV12-3 or TRBV12-4 with TRBJ2-1; D unresolved. The CDR3 contains 11 residues. Trimming took 4 bases from V and 9 from J, leaving 7 bases between them. The CDR3 bases are TGTGCCAGCAGTTCCCCTCGTGAGCAGTTCTTC. Its protein is CASSSPREQFF.

About this clonotype itself: The junction shows a germline mismatch at one end, possibly a read error. The J gene is TRBJ2-7, the V gene TRBV4-3; D is possibly TRBD1 (6 bases). Looked up from germline, CDR1 is LGHNA and CDR2 is YSLEER. This CDR3 is 13 amino acids long. The CDR3 region is CASSQERGTPYHF. CDR3 coding DNA: TGCGCCAGCAGCCAGGAGAGGGGGACCCCCTATCACTTC.

The DNA of the CDR3 is TGTGCCAGCAGCTTGTCCCAAAGGAGCTCCTACGAGCAGTACTTC. Translating it yields CASSLSQRSSYEQYF. This sequence joins TRBV5-6 and TRBJ2-7; D remains ambiguous. Per the germline V gene, CDR1 is SGHDT and CDR2 is YYEEEE. With 1 base removed from V and 0 bases from J, the gap between germline ends came to 11 bases. The CDR3 is 15 residues long.

The chain is built from TRBV7-2 and TRBJ2-4, with unresolved D. The CDR3 totals 14 residues. V lost 3 bases, J lost 8 bases, and 14 bases lay in between. The germline gives CDR1 SGHTA, CDR2 FQGNSA. CDR3 region: CASSLNLLLDIQYF. The CDR3 DNA sequence: TGTGCCAGCAGCTTGAATCTCCTACTTGACATTCAGTACTTC.

The genes are TRBV28 and TRBJ2-2; 8 bases fit TRBD1. The CDR3 is 14 residues long. Trimming cost V 6 bases and J 3 bases; bases outside gene matches: 3. Looked up from germline, CDR1 is MDHEN and CDR2 is SYDVKM. The CDR3 DNA reads as TGTGCCAGCAGGCCGGGACAGGACACCGGGGAGCTGTTTTTT. Translated: CASRPGQDTGELFF.

J is TRBJ1-1 and V is TRBV28; 8 bases map to TRBD1. CDR1 is MDHEN, CDR2 SYDVKM, per germline. CDR3 length equals 11 residues. V gave up 6 bases and J gave up 9 bases; unmatched junction bases: 3. CDR3 sequence (DNA): TGTGCCAGCAGAGGACAGGGCCAAGCTTTCTTT. It translates to CASRGQGQAFF.

This chain connects TRBV10-3 to TRBJ1-2; tentative D call: TRBD1 (6 bases). Germline V gene data show CDR1 as ENHRY and CDR2 as SYGVKD. This CDR3 is built from 13 residues. V lost 9 bases and J lost 1, with 12 bases in between. The CDR3, as DNA: TGTGCCATTGCGGACAGCAATAACTATGGCTACACCTTC. Translated, it gives CAIADSNNYGYTF.

The chain is built from TRBV12-3 or TRBV12-4 and TRBJ2-2, with TRBD1 matching over 10 bases. Trimming took 6 bases from V and 5 from J; bases not matched to a gene: 12. The CDR3 sequence is 17 residues long. The DNA for the CDR3 is TGTGCCAGCAGGAAGGACAGGGGGATCAAGGGGACCGGGGAGCTGTTTTTT. Amino acid sequence: CASRKDRGIKGTGELFF.

The genes are TRBV7-9 and TRBJ2-7; TRBD1 matches at 8 bases. V was pared by 5 bases and J by 2 bases, with 5 bases of the junction left unmatched. The CDR3 loop spans 14 amino acids. Germline V gene sequence: CDR1 SEHNR, CDR2 FQNEAQ (reference sequence). The CDR3 reads CASSPRTGPYEQYF. The DNA for the CDR3 is TGTGCCAGCAGCCCTCGGACAGGGCCCTACGAGCAGTACTTC.

V gene TRBV5-1 combines with J gene TRBJ2-5, with TRBD1 as a possible D gene (6 bases). Trimming left V 1 base short and J 0 bases short, with 10 bases between. The CDR3 extends over 15 amino acids. Per germline, CDR1 SGHRS and CDR2 YFSETQ. The CDR3 DNA follows: TGCGCCAGCAGCTTGACAGGGCGTAACCAAGAGACCCAGTACTTC. It is translated as CASSLTGRNQETQYF.

J is TRBJ2-2 and V is TRBV6-5; possible D gene TRBD1, 5 bases. Per germline, CDR1 MNHEY and CDR2 SVGAGI. The CDR3 has 14 residues. Trimming stripped 6 bases from V and 6 bases from J, with 14 bases between. The CDR3 DNA reads as TGTGCCAGCAGAGGCAGGGAAGAGGCCGGGGAGCTGTTTTTT. This sequence encodes CASRGREEAGELFF.

This chain connects TRBV11-2 to TRBJ2-7, with D maybe TRBD2 (5 bases). Germline CDR1 reads SGHAT; CDR2 reads FQNNGV. The CDR3 consists of 14 residues. Deletions cut 5 bases from V and 3 bases from J, with 14 bases between. The CDR3 loop is CASSHGAGSYEQYF. In nucleotides, the CDR3 is TGTGCCAGCAGCCACGGCGCGGGCAGCTACGAGCAGTACTTC.

The V gene is TRBV7-9, the J gene TRBJ1-1, with TRBD1 matching over 7 bases. J was trimmed by 5 bases and V by 1 base; bases with no gene match: 7. This CDR3 is 15 amino acids long. Germline values: CDR1 SEHNR, CDR2 FQNEAQ (reference sequence). CDR3 sequence (DNA): TGTGCCAGCAGCTTAGTTCGGGGACAGCATACTGAAGCTTTCTTT. It codes for CASSLVRGQHTEAFF.

The chain is built from TRBV11-2 and TRBJ2-7; the D is unclear. CDR1 SGHAT and CDR2 FQNNGV come from the germline V gene. The germline V and J ends were trimmed by 2 bases and 7 bases, with 12 bases remaining between them. The CDR3 contains 13 residues. The CDR3 nucleotides read TGTGCCAGCAGCTTAATGGGGTTACAGGAGCAGTACTTC. Amino acids: CASSLMGLQEQYF.

CDR3 sequence: CASSVRGNEQFF. The CDR3 coding sequence is TGTGCCAGCAGTGTGCGAGGCAATGAGCAGTTCTTC. The chain links TRBV2 to TRBJ2-1; D uncertain. Germline CDR1 is SNHLY and CDR2 is FYNNEI. V was trimmed by 4 bases and J by 6 bases, leaving 7 bases between them. The CDR3 is 12 residues long.

The chain has TRBV5-1 and TRBJ2-3; D is ambiguous. The CDR3 contains 13 residues. Trimming left V 0 bases short and J 8 bases short, with 10 bases between. Germline CDR1 and CDR2: SGHRS and YFSETQ. The CDR3, as DNA: TGCGCCAGCAGCTTGGAGAACCGTGCTACGCAGTATTTT. It encodes CASSLENRATQYF. The entire variable domain, with the rest obtained from reference TRBV5-1 and TRBJ2-3, is as follows: KAGVTQTPRYLIKTRGQQVTLSCSPISGHRSVSWYQQTPGQGLQFLFEYFSETQRNKGNFPGRFSGRQFSNSRSEMNVSTLELGDSALYLCASSLENRATQYFGPGTRLTVL.

This chain links TRBV7-8 with TRBJ2-3, with TRBD1 as a possible D gene (6 bases). The germline gives CDR1 SGHVS, CDR2 FQNEAQ. The CDR3 extends over 14 amino acids. The germline V and J ends were trimmed by 2 bases and 3 bases, with 9 bases remaining between them. CDR3 bases: TGTGCCAGCAGCTTACCCAGGGGAACAGATACGCAGTATTTT. Protein product: CASSLPRGTDTQYF.

V is TRBV12-3 or TRBV12-4 and J is TRBJ1-4, with a possible D match to TRBD1 (5 bases). The CDR3 is made up of 17 amino acids. Trimming removed 5 bases at V and 5 bases at J, with 21 bases between. CDR3 nucleotides: TGTGCCAGCAGTCATCGGGACGGACACCCGGAGAATGAAAAACTGTTTTTT. Translating it yields CASSHRDGHPENEKLFF.

This chain joins TRBV18 and TRBJ2-7; 7 bases agree with TRBD1. Germline CDR1 reads KGHSH; CDR2 reads LQKENI. Unmatched junction bases numbered 15, after V lost 4 bases and J lost 6 bases. The CDR3 contains 16 residues. Here the CDR3 reads CASSLTGTDKGSEQYF. CDR3 nucleotide sequence: TGTGCCAGCTCACTAACCGGGACAGATAAAGGGAGCGAGCAGTACTTC. Full variable domain (missing parts from reference TRBV18 and TRBJ2-7): NAGVMQNPRHLVRRRGQEARLRCSPMKGHSHVYWYRQLPEEGLKFMVYLQKENIIDESGMPKERFSAEFPKEGPSILRIQQVVRGDSAAYFCASSLTGTDKGSEQYFGPGTRLTVT.

The CDR3 here is CAANGRAGDEQYF. In DNA form, the CDR3 reads TGTGCCGCAAACGGGAGGGCCGGTGACGAGCAGTACTTC. This chain uses TRBV19 with TRBJ2-7; TRBD2 aligns across 8 bases. J lost 5 bases, V lost 11 bases, and 11 bases had no gene match. This CDR3 region has 13 residues. Germline CDR1 and CDR2: LNHDA and SQIVND (reference sequence).